The clone carrying this T cell receptor beta chain appeared many times. Its antigen is currently unknown. The data stem from a study of human T cells and chemical hapten exposure. Looking at the study overall: Weekly diphenylcyclopropenone doses were given to patients' scalps across the roughly 25-week study.

Study findings and constraints: It should be noted that donors had alopecia, so their immune response may differ from healthy people's. Significantly more large CDR3 similarity clusters arose among expanded TCRs than among controls.

V was trimmed by 1 base and J by 1 base, leaving 10 bases between them. The germline V gene encodes CDR1 KGHSH and CDR2 LQKENI. This CDR3 contains 15 residues. TCRdb called the RACE reads again in MiXCR, with one record for every CDR3 protein. The sample has about 380,000 distinct CDR3 sequences, about 4.4% seen once. The time point denotes: patch test 1, 2 weeks after DPC sensitization. As to treatment: therapeutic diphenylcyclopropenone sensitization with weekly scalp DPC. Blood, whole and unfractionated, served as the source for total RNA extraction. This material consisted of whole blood, taken in connection with sensitization to the hapten diphenylcyclopropenone (DPC). The clonotype originates from a woman aged 45-65 years with alopecia areata. Some clones in this sample may be carry-over from other donors' samples. This chain joins TRBV18 and TRBJ1-1; TRBD1 is a possible D gene (6 bases). The DNA for the CDR3 is TGTGCCAGCTCACCACAGGGGGGTCCGAACACTGAAGCTTTCTTT. Encoded protein: CASSPQGGPNTEAFF.